This TCR beta chain was found in a study of OX40 agonist ivuxolimab in advanced cancers. Study summary: One hepatocellular carcinoma and two cutaneous melanoma patients partially responded. Study-level points and caveats: Dosing at 0.1 to 3.0 mg/kg was accompanied by clonal expansion of CD4+ and CD8+ blood T cells by week 6.

On this clone: The target antigen is unknown.

This CDR3 has 14 residues. Germline loops: CDR1 SGHVS, CDR2 FQNEAQ. V was trimmed by 1 base and J by 4 bases, leaving 10 bases between them. TCRdb keeps only in-frame clones here, not all; method: immunoSEQ multiplex PCR. This sample has approximately 58,000 clones, with 80% to 90% found just once. The chain couples TRBV7-8 to TRBJ2-5, with D perhaps matching TRBD2 (5 bases). This specimen consisted of CD4+ or CD8+ T cells sorted from blood, obtained in a trial of the OX40 agonist ivuxolimab. The source of this sequence is an adult with an advanced solid tumor such as melanoma, head and neck, liver or kidney cancer. The DNA for the CDR3 is TGTGCCAGCAGCTTAGGGCGTGGGAGAGAGACCCAGTACTTC. Translating it yields CASSLGRGRETQYF.